These 32 T cell receptor beta chains came from one sample sequenced in a study of neoadjuvant anti-PD-1 for oral cavity cancer. Sequencing used immunoSEQ multiplex PCR; TCRdb keeps in-frame clones, though not all of them. The sample shows approximately 7,100 clones, 40% to 55% of them seen only once. The sequenced sample was tumor tissue, obtained before nivolumab (anti-PD-1) treatment. The receptors come from a person between 40 and 79 years old with oral cavity squamous cell carcinoma.

This clone has a handful of counts. The genes are TRBV5-6 and TRBJ2-7, with D perhaps given as TRBD1 or TRBD2 (5 bases each). The CDR3 runs 13 residues. V was shortened by 7 bases and J by 5 bases, with 16 bases between the two germline ends. Per the germline V gene, CDR1 is SGHDT and CDR2 is YYEEEE. CDR3 sequence reads: CASSAQGENEQYF. CDR3 bases: TGTGCCAGCTCCGCCCAGGGAGAGAACGAGCAGTACTTC.

This clone was recorded a few times. The chain carries TRBV7-9 and TRBJ1-3; D is perhaps TRBD1 (5 bases). Trimming left V 5 bases short and J 0 bases short, with 14 bases between. Per the germline V gene, CDR1 is SEHNR and CDR2 is FQNEAQ (reference sequence). CDR3 length: 16 amino acids. The CDR3, as DNA: TGTGCCAGCAGCCCCTCCACAGGTCTCTCTGGAAACACCATATATTTT. The encoded protein is CASSPSTGLSGNTIYF. Filled out from reference TRBV7-9 and TRBJ1-3, the complete variable domain reads DTGVSQNPRHKITKRGQNVTFRCDPISEHNRLYWYRQTLGQGPEFLTYFQNEAQLEKSRLLSDRFSAERPKGSFSTLEIQRTEQGDSAMYLCASSPSTGLSGNTIYFGEGSWLTVV.

The rearrangement uses TRBV15 and TRBJ2-7; D unclear. Germline V CDR1 and CDR2: LNHNV, YYDKDF (reference sequence). With 0 bases removed from V and 3 bases from J, the gap between germline ends came to 12 bases. The CDR3 loop spans 15 amino acids. The CDR3 nucleotides are TGTGCCACCAGCAGAGATCGCCCTCCTCTCTACGAGCAGTACTTC. Translating it yields CATSRDRPPLYEQYF.

This clone is medium-sized by share. The V gene is TRBV10-3, the J gene TRBJ1-3, with D unclear. This CDR3 has 14 amino acids. Germline V gene sequence: CDR1 ENHRY, CDR2 SYGVKD. Trimming cost V 7 bases and J 0 bases, with 10 bases left between them. The CDR3 DNA is TGTGCCATCACGGTAGGGTTCTCTGGAAACACCATATATTTT. Translating it yields CAITVGFSGNTIYF.

This clone was counted a few times. V gene TRBV7-9 combines with J gene TRBJ2-2; D may correspond to TRBD1 or TRBD2 (5 bases each). The CDR3 runs to 17 residues. V lost 3 bases and J 2 bases, leaving 16 bases between the germline ends. Germline V lookup: CDR1 SEHNR, CDR2 FQNEAQ (reference sequence). CDR3 sequence (DNA): TGTGCCAGCAGCTTCGATTTTTGGGACCAAAACACCGGGGAGCTGTTTTTT. It encodes CASSFDFWDQNTGELFF.

The genes are TRBV9 and TRBJ1-1; a weak D match, TRBD1 (5 bases). Trimming took off 0 bases at V and 9 bases at J, with 18 bases between the two ends. Per the germline V gene, CDR1 is SGDLS and CDR2 is YYNGEE. The CDR3 contains 15 residues. In DNA, the CDR3 is TGTGCCAGCAGCGTAGCACCGGGGGGAGGGGAGAAAGCTTTCTTT. Protein product: CASSVAPGGGEKAFF.

By share, this clone counts as medium-sized. J is TRBJ2-4 and V is TRBV18; 9 bases align to TRBD1. CDR1 KGHSH and CDR2 LQKENI come from the germline V gene. V was pared by 4 bases and J by 6 bases, with 10 bases of the junction left unmatched. The CDR3 sequence is 16 residues long. In nucleotides, the CDR3 is TGTGCCAGCTCACATCTCAGACAGGGGGTTGTAAACATTCAGTACTTC. Translation: CASSHLRQGVVNIQYF.

This clone was detected only a few times. The rearrangement links TRBV10-1 to TRBJ1-5, with D uncertain. CDR3 length: 13 amino acids. CDR1 and CDR2 from the germline V gene are WNHNN and SYGVQD (reference sequence). For the CDR3, the DNA is TGCCCGCGAAAGGAATATAGCAATCAGCCCCAGCATTTT. Residues: CPRKEYSNQPQHF.

This chain uses TRBV6-7 with TRBJ1-2, with D possibly TRBD1 on 5 matching bases. TRBV6-7 falls under the ORF class, with uncertain function. The CDR3 sequence is 16 residues long. V was pared by 5 bases and J by 3 bases, with 19 bases between. CDR3 sequence (DNA): TGTGCCAGCAGTCCCTCACCGGAGGGGCGTTACTATGGCTACACCTTC. Its translation is CASSPSPEGRYYGYTF.

This chain uses TRBV5-1 with TRBJ2-1, with D hard to call. CDR1 and CDR2 from the germline V gene are SGHRS and YFSETQ. Trimming took off 0 bases at V and 2 bases at J, with 6 bases between the two ends. There are 14 residues in the CDR3. CDR3 residues: CASSLDLAYNEQFF. The CDR3 nucleotides read TGCGCCAGCAGCTTGGACCTAGCCTACAATGAGCAGTTCTTC.

The chain links TRBV9 to TRBJ2-7; D not certain. V was pared by 3 bases and J by 6 bases, with 16 bases between. CDR1 and CDR2 from the germline V gene are SGDLS and YYNGEE. The CDR3 loop spans 14 amino acids. The CDR3 nucleotides read TGTGCCAGCAGCGGTGGCGACATAGGCTCCGAGCAGTACTTC. This gives the protein CASSGGDIGSEQYF.

The chain couples TRBV9 to TRBJ2-1; D call uncertain. Trimming shortened V by 5 bases and J by 7 bases, and 7 bases separated the two germline ends. There are 11 residues in the CDR3. Germline loops: CDR1 SGDLS, CDR2 YYNGEE. The DNA for the CDR3 is TGTGCCAGCAGGGGGTCGAATGAGCAGTTCTTC. Translated, it gives CASRGSNEQFF.

This clone has a handful of counts. The chain links TRBV30 to TRBJ2-2; 14 bases align to TRBD2. J gave up 11 bases and V 3 bases, and 8 bases lay outside the gene matches. CDR1 GTSNPN and CDR2 SVGIG come from the germline V gene (reference sequence). The CDR3 runs 15 residues. The CDR3: CAWSVGLAGGDELFF. DNA of the CDR3: TGTGCCTGGAGCGTAGGACTAGCGGGGGGTGACGAGCTGTTTTTT.

The V call is TRBV19, the J call TRBJ2-5; D might be TRBD1 or TRBD2, each matching 5 bases. Trimming removed 0 bases at V and 2 bases at J, with 10 bases between. The CDR3 extends over 15 amino acids. Germline CDR1 reads LNHDA; CDR2 reads SQIVND (reference sequence). DNA of the CDR3: TGTGCCAGTAGTATAGAACGGGGACGACAAGAGACCCAGTACTTC. Protein product: CASSIERGRQETQYF. Looking up the rest from reference TRBV19 and TRBJ2-5 gives the full variable domain: DGGITQSPKYLFRKEGQNVTLSCEQNLNHDAMYWYRQDPGQGLRLIYYSQIVNDFQKGDIAEGYSVSREKKESFPLTVTSAQKNPTAFYLCASSIERGRQETQYFGPGTRLLVL.

The chain links TRBV11-2 to TRBJ1-6, with TRBD1 identical over 11 bases. CDR1 and CDR2 from the germline V gene are SGHAT and FQNNGV. The CDR3 is 16 residues long. V shed 0 bases and J 6 bases; nucleotides not matched to a gene: 1. The CDR3 nucleotides read TGTGCCAGCAGCTTAGAGGGACAGGGGGGTAATTCACCCCTCCACTTT. This codes for CASSLEGQGGNSPLHF.

The chain is built from TRBV19 and TRBJ1-6; a weak D match, TRBD1 (6 bases). V lost 5 bases and J lost 0, with 17 bases in between. Germline assignment: CDR1 LNHDA and CDR2 SQIVND (reference sequence). The CDR3 has 18 amino acids. Written as DNA, the CDR3 is TGTGCCAGTAGTCTCAGGGGAGGGCGAAGCTCCTATAATTCACCCCTCCACTTT. It is translated as CASSLRGGRSSYNSPLHF.

This chain uses TRBV18 with TRBJ2-5, with 7 nucleotides matching TRBD1. The CDR3 is 15 residues long. V lost 5 bases, J lost 5 bases, and 11 bases stayed unmatched. CDR1 KGHSH and CDR2 LQKENI come from the germline V gene. Here the CDR3 DNA reads TGTGCCAGCTCAGAACGACAGGGAAGGGGCGAGACCCAGTACTTC. Residues: CASSERQGRGETQYF.

This chain joins TRBV6-6 and TRBJ1-2; the match to TRBD1 covers 7 bases. The CDR3 runs 14 residues. Losses at the gene ends were 0 bases for V and 7 bases for J; bases not matched to a gene: 5. Germline values: CDR1 MNHNY, CDR2 SVGAGI (reference sequence). CDR3 DNA sequence: TGTGCCAGCAGTTACTCTCAGGGGGTCGGTGGCTACACCTTC. Protein product: CASSYSQGVGGYTF.

This clone was found a few times. The V call is TRBV5-6, the J call TRBJ2-3, with D tentatively TRBD1 or TRBD2 (6 bases each). CDR3 length: 17 amino acids. V lost 0 bases and J 2 bases, leaving 16 bases between the germline ends. Germline CDR1 and CDR2: SGHDT and YYEEEE. CDR3 sequence (DNA): TGTGCCAGCAGCTTGGCTGGCTCGGGGGCGACCACAGATACGCAGTATTTT. Protein sequence: CASSLAGSGATTDTQYF.

The chain is built from TRBV30 and TRBJ2-7, with a tentative D call TRBD2 (7 bases). The length of the CDR3 is 13 residues. The germline gives CDR1 GTSNPN, CDR2 SVGIG (reference sequence). V was trimmed by 2 bases and J by 0 bases, leaving 8 bases between them. This CDR3 is CAWSRGASYEQYF. CDR3 DNA: TGTGCCTGGAGTCGGGGGGCCTCCTACGAGCAGTACTTC.

By sample fraction, this clone is medium-sized. This rearrangement joins TRBV10-3 to TRBJ1-2; D gene uncertain. The V end was cut by 7 bases, the J end by 0 bases, with 9 bases between. CDR3 size: 13 residues. Germline values: CDR1 ENHRY, CDR2 SYGVKD. CDR3 loop: CAITPAANYGYTF. In nucleotides, the CDR3 is TGTGCCATCACTCCAGCCGCTAACTATGGCTACACCTTC.

The gene calls are TRBV6-1 and TRBJ1-1, with D hard to call. Germline assignment: CDR1 MNHNS and CDR2 SASEGT. The CDR3 runs to 11 residues. V lost 8 bases and J 1 base, leaving 5 bases between the germline ends. In nucleotides, the CDR3 is TGTGCCAGCGGTCCGAACACTGAAGCTTTCTTT. Amino acids: CASGPNTEAFF.

The chain has TRBV15 and TRBJ2-5; 9 bases are shared with TRBD1. The CDR3 is 15 residues long. The V segment lost 0 bases and the J segment 4 bases; nucleotides outside the gene matches: 3. Germline V gene lookup returns CDR1 LNHNV and CDR2 YYDKDF (reference sequence). CDR3 loop: CATSRDGTGSETQYF. The CDR3 DNA follows: TGTGCCACCAGCAGAGATGGGACAGGGTCAGAGACCCAGTACTTC.

This chain links TRBV5-1 with TRBJ2-1; 11 nucleotides match TRBD2. Germline CDR1 and CDR2: SGHRS and YFSETQ. The CDR3 is 15 residues long. The junction had 5 bases not matched to a gene; V was cut back by 5 bases and J by 4 bases. Here the CDR3 DNA reads TGCGCCAGCAGTCCCGGGACTAGCGGTTACAATGAGCAGTTCTTC. Translating gives CASSPGTSGYNEQFF.

This chain uses TRBV5-4 with TRBJ2-2, with D possibly TRBD2 on 6 matching bases. CDR1 and CDR2 (germline): SGHNT, YYREEE (reference sequence). The V end was cut by 4 bases, the J end by 1 base, with 8 bases between. CDR3 size: 14 residues. CDR3 bases: TGTGCCAGCAGCCAGGGAGGGAACACCGGGGAGCTGTTTTTT. Residues: CASSQGGNTGELFF.

This clone was detected a few times. The chain has TRBV4-1 and TRBJ1-3; D not resolved. The V end was cut by 4 bases, the J end by 1 base, with 14 bases between. The CDR3 consists of 16 residues. Germline CDR1 is MGHRA and CDR2 is YSYEKL. CDR3 nucleotide sequence: TGCGCCAGCAGCCTTAGAGGTACAAGGTCTGGAAACACCATATATTTT. Amino acids: CASSLRGTRSGNTIYF.

This clone has a handful of counts. The V call is TRBV9, the J call TRBJ2-6; D might be TRBD1 (6 bases). CDR1 SGDLS and CDR2 YYNGEE come from the germline V gene. The CDR3 has 16 residues. V lost 4 bases and J 3 bases, leaving 14 bases between the germline ends. The CDR3 coding sequence is TGTGCCAGCAGCACCCTACTAGGGGGTGGGGCCAACGTCCTGACTTTC. Translating gives CASSTLLGGGANVLTF. Variable domain in full (rest from reference TRBV9 and TRBJ2-6): DSGVTQTPKHLITATGQRVTLRCSPRSGDLSVYWYQQSLDQGLQFLIQYYNGEERAKGNILERFSAQQFPDLHSELNLSSLELGDSALYFCASSTLLGGGANVLTFGAGSRLTVL.

V gene TRBV30 combines with J gene TRBJ1-1; TRBD1 is a possible D gene (5 bases). Germline V lookup: CDR1 GTSNPN, CDR2 SVGIG (reference sequence). CDR3 size: 13 residues. V shed 2 bases and J shed 4 bases, with 11 bases lying between them. This CDR3 reads CAWSPPGPTEAFF. As DNA, the CDR3 is TGTGCCTGGAGTCCCCCAGGGCCCACTGAAGCTTTCTTT.

This clone was counted only a few times. The chain employs TRBV7-2 and TRBJ2-1; D possibly corresponds to TRBD2 (5 bases). This CDR3 region has 15 residues. The germline V gene encodes CDR1 SGHTA and CDR2 FQGNSA. The ends were cut back, 3 bases at V and 2 bases at J, with 11 bases in the middle. This CDR3 is CASSFVAGTYNEQFF. CDR3 in DNA: TGTGCCAGCAGCTTTGTTGCCGGGACCTACAATGAGCAGTTCTTC.

As DNA, the CDR3 is TGTGCCAGCAGCTTTTACCGGGGCACAGATACGCAGTATTTT. Translating it yields CASSFYRGTDTQYF. This chain joins TRBV7-2 and TRBJ2-3; no clear D. Trimming removed 3 bases at V and 1 base at J, with 8 bases between. The CDR3 runs to 14 residues. Per the germline V gene, CDR1 is SGHTA and CDR2 is FQGNSA.

This clone has only a few counts. The gene calls are TRBV27 and TRBJ2-7, with D perhaps matching TRBD2 (7 bases). V was clipped by 5 bases and J by 2 bases, with 13 bases between them. Germline V gene sequence: CDR1 MNHEY, CDR2 SMNVEV (reference sequence). CDR3 length equals 14 residues. The CDR3 nucleotides read TGTGCCAGCAGTCGTTGGGGGGGCCCCTACGAGCAGTACTTC. The encoded protein is CASSRWGGPYEQYF.

V usage is TRBV5-1 and J usage is TRBJ1-1, with D uncertain. The CDR3 consists of 13 residues. Germline V lookup: CDR1 SGHRS, CDR2 YFSETQ. Trimming shortened V by 0 bases and J by 2 bases, and 5 bases separated the two germline ends. The CDR3 DNA reads as TGCGCCAGCAGCTTGGAAGTAAACACTGAAGCTTTCTTT. This sequence encodes CASSLEVNTEAFF.